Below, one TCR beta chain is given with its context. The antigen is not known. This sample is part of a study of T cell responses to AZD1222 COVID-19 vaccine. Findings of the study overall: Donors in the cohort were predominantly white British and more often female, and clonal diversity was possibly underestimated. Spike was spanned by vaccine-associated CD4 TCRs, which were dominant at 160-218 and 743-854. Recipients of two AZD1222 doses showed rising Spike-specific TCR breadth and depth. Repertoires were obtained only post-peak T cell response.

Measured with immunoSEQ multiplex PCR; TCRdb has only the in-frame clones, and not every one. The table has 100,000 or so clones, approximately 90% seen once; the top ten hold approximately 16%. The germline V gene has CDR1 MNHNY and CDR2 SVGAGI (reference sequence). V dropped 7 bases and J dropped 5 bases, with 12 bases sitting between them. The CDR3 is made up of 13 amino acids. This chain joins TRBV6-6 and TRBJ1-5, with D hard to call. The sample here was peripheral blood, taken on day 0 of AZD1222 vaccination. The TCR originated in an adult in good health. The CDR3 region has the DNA TGTGCCAGCACGAAGGAGACGGATCAGCCCCAGCATTTT. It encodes CASTKETDQPQHF.